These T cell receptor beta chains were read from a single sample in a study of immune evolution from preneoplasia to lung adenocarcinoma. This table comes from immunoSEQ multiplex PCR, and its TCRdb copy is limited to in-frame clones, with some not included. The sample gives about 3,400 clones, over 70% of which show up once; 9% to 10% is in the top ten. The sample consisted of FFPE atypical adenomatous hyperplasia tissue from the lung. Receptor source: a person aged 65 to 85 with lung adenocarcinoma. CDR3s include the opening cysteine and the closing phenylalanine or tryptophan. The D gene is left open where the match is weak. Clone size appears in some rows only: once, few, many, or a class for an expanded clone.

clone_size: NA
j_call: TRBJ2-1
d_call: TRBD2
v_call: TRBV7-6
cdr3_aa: CASSLYSGTYNEQFF
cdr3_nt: TGTGCCAGCAGCTTATATAGCGGGACCTACAATGAGCAGTTCTTC

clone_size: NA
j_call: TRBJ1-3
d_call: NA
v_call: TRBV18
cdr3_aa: CASSPPMSRGTGNTIYF
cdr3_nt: TGTGCCAGCTCACCCCCGATGTCGAGAGGGACTGGAAACACCATATATTTT

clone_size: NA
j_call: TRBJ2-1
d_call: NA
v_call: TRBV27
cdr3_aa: CASSSDSGPYNEQFF
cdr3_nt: TGTGCCAGCAGTTCCGACAGCGGCCCATACAATGAGCAGTTCTTC

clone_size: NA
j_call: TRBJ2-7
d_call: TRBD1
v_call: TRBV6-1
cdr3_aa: CASSEAGRGRLQYF
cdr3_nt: TGTGCCAGCAGTGAAGCGGGCAGGGGGCGCCTGCAGTACTTC

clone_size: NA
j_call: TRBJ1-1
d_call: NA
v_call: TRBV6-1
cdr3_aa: CASSEARSGVTEAFF
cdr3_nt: TGTGCCAGCAGTGAGGCCCGGTCGGGGGTCACTGAAGCTTTCTTT

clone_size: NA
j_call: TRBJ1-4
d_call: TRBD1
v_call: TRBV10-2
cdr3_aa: CASKTGGQANEKLFF
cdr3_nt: TGCGCCAGCAAGACAGGGGGCCAGGCTAATGAAAAACTGTTTTTT

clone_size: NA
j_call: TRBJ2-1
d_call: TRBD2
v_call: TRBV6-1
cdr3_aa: CASSATSGRDEQFF
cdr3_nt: TGTGCCAGCAGTGCGACTAGCGGGAGGGATGAGCAGTTCTTC

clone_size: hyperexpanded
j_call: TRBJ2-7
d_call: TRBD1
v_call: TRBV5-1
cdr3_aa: CASSLTGAATYEQYF
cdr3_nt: TGCGCCAGCAGCTTGACAGGGGCCGCTACCTACGAGCAGTACTTC

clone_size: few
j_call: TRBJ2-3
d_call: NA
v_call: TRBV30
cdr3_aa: CAWSVIGLTSTDTQYF
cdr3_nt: TGTGCCTGGAGTGTAATCGGGCTCACTAGCACAGATACGCAGTATTTT

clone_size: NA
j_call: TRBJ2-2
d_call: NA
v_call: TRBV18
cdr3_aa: CASSPDLSNTGELFF
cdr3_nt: TGTGCCAGCTCACCCGACTTATCGAACACCGGGGAGCTGTTTTTT

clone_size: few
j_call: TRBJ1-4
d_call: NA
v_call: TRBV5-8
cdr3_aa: CASSFRAKEKLFF
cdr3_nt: TGTGCCAGCAGCTTCAGGGCAAAAGAAAAACTGTTTTTT

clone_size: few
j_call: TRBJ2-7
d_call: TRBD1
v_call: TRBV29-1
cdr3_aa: CSVTPGQGALAGAGEQYF
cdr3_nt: TGCAGCGTTACCCCGGGACAGGGGGCGTTGGCTGGGGCTGGCGAGCAGTACTTC

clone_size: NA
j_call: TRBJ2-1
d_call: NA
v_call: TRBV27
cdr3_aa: CASSSRGDEQFF
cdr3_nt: TGTGCCAGCAGTTCCCGGGGAGATGAGCAGTTCTTC

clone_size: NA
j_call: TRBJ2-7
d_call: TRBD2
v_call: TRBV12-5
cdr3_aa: CASGPGTSFHEQYF
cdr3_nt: TGTGCTAGTGGTCCTGGGACTAGCTTCCACGAGCAGTACTTC

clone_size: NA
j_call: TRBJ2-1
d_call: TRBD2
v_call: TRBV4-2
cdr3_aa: CASSQTLAALYNEQFF
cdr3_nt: TGTGCCAGCAGCCAGACCCTAGCGGCACTATACAATGAGCAGTTCTTC

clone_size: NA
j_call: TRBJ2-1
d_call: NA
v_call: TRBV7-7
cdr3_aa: CASSLGGLYNEQFF
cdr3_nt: TGTGCTAGCAGCTTAGGGGGACTCTACAATGAGCAGTTCTTC

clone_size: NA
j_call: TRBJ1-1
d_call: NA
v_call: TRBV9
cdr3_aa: CASSVGLIPNTEAFF
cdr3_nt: TGTGCCAGCAGCGTAGGGCTGATTCCGAACACTGAAGCTTTCTTT

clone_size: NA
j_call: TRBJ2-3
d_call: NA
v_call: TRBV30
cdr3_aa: CAWIQGWGDTQYF
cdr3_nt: TGTGCCTGGATCCAAGGATGGGGAGATACGCAGTATTTT

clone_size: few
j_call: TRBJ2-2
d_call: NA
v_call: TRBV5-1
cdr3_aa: CASSLHLAENTGELFF
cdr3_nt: TGCGCCAGCAGCTTGCACCTAGCTGAAAACACCGGGGAGCTGTTTTTT

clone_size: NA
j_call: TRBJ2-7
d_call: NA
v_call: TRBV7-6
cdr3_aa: CASSSKHSTGTDYEQYF
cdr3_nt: TGTGCCAGCAGCTCCAAACACTCAACCGGGACGGATTACGAGCAGTACTTC

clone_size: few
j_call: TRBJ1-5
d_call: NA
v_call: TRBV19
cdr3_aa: CASSPSTGHSNQPQHF
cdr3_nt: TGTGCCAGTAGTCCTTCCACAGGACATAGCAATCAGCCCCAGCATTTT

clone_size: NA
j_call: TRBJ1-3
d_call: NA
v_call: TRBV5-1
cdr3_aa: CASSLASSGSGNTIYF
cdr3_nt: TGCGCCAGCAGCTTGGCCTCGTCGGGCTCTGGAAACACCATATATTTT

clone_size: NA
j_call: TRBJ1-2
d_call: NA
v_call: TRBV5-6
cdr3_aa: CASSQPPNYGYTF
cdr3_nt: TGTGCCAGCAGCCAACCCCCTAACTATGGCTACACCTTC

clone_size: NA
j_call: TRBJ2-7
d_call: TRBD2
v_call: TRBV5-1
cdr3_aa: CASSLTSGHSYEQYF
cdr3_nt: TGCGCCAGCAGCTTGACTAGCGGTCACTCCTACGAGCAGTACTTC

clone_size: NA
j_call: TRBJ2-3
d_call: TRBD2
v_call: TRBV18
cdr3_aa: CASSQTPAGGPQDTQYF
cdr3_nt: TGTGCCAGCTCTCAGACCCCAGCGGGAGGGCCTCAAGATACGCAGTATTTT

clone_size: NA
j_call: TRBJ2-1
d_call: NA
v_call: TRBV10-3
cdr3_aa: CATKGGGEQFF
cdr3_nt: TGTGCCACCAAGGGGGGCGGTGAGCAGTTCTTC

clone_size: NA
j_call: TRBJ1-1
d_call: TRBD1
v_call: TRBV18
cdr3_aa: CASSRGGATNTEAFF
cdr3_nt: TGTGCCAGCTCACGAGGGGGCGCGACGAACACTGAAGCTTTCTTT

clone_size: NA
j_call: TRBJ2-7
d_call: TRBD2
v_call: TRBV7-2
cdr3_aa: CASSSTSGRPGEQYF
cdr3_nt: TGTGCCAGCAGCTCGACTAGCGGGAGGCCGGGTGAGCAGTACTTC

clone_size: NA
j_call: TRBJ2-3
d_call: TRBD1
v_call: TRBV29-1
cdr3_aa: CSDRGSTDTQYF
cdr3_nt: TGCAGCGACAGGGGTAGCACAGATACGCAGTATTTT

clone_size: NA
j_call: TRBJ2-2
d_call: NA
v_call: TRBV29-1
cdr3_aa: CSAEGADTGELFF
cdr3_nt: TGCAGCGCCGAAGGGGCAGACACCGGGGAGCTGTTTTTT

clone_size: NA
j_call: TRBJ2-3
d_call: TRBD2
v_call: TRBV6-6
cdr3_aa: CASSYSEREQSDTQYF
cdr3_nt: TGTGCCAGCAGTTACTCGGAGCGGGAGCAGTCAGATACGCAGTATTTT

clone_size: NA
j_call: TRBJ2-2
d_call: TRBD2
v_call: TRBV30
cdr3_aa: CAWRRPSGSLTGELFF
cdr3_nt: TGTGCCTGGAGGAGGCCTAGCGGGAGCCTCACCGGGGAGCTGTTTTTT

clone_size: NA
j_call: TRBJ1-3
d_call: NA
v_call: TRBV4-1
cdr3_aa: CASSPYPDSSGNTIYF
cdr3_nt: TGCGCCAGCAGCCCCTACCCCGACAGCTCTGGAAACACCATATATTTT

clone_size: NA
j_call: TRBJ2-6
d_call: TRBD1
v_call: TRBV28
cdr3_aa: CASSYGDSSGANVLTF
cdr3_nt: TGTGCCAGCAGTTATGGGGACAGCTCTGGGGCCAACGTCCTGACTTTC

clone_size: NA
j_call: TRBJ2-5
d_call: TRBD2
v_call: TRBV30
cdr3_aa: CAWSGLAGVGETQYF
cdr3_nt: TGTGCCTGGAGCGGACTAGCGGGAGTAGGTGAGACCCAGTACTTC

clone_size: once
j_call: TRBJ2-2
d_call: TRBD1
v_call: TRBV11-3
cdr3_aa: CASSRQGVVTGELFF
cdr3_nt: TGTGCCAGCAGCCGACAGGGGGTCGTGACCGGGGAGCTGTTTTTT

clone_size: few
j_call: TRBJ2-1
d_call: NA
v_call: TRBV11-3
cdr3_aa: CASSPLNGLANEQFF
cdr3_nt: TGTGCCAGCAGCCCTCTAAACGGGCTGGCGAATGAGCAGTTCTTC

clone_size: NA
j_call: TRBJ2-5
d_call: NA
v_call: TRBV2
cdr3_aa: CASRDKTVQETQYF
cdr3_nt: TGTGCCAGCAGGGACAAGACAGTACAAGAGACCCAGTACTTC

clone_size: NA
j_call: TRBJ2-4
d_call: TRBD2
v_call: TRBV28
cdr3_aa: CASRSSHLAGADIQYF
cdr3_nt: TGTGCCAGCAGATCTTCACACCTAGCGGGAGCGGACATTCAGTACTTC

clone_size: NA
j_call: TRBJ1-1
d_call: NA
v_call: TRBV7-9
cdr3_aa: CASSFHSPGKGEAFF
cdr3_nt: TGTGCCAGCAGCTTCCACAGCCCCGGGAAGGGTGAAGCTTTCTTT

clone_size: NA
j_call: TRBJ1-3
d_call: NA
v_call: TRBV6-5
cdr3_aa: CASSYAGGSSGNTIYF
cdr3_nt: TGTGCCAGCAGTTACGCAGGCGGATCCTCGGGAAACACCATATATTTT

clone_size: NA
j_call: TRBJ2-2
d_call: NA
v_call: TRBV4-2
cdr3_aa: CASSQPLAGLSTGELFF
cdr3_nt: TGTGCCAGCAGCCAACCCCTGGCGGGACTCTCGACCGGGGAGCTGTTTTTT

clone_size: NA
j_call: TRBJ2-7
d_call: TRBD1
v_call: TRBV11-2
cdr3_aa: CASSLGTGTYEQYF
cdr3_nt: TGTGCCAGCAGCTTGGGGACAGGGACCTACGAGCAGTACTTC